These 9 T cell receptor beta chains share one sample of origin, sequenced in a study of T cell responses to AZD1222 COVID-19 vaccine. Produced via immunoSEQ multiplex PCR; TCRdb's table is partial and in-frame only. The profile shows over 35,000 clones, 80% of them singletons. Sample: peripheral blood, taken 28 days after the second dose of the MenACWY control vaccine. All receptors derive from an adult who received the MenACWY meningococcal vaccine as a control.

The V gene is TRBV5-1, the J gene TRBJ1-1, with 7 bases identical to TRBD1. The V gene's germline CDR1 is SGHRS and CDR2 YFSETQ. CDR3 length equals 14 residues. V gave up 4 bases and J gave up 0 bases; unmatched junction bases: 3. CDR3 in amino acids: CASSVGQLNTEAFF. CDR3 in DNA: TGCGCCAGCAGCGTGGGACAGTTGAACACTGAAGCTTTCTTT.

This rearrangement joins TRBV14 to TRBJ1-1; D gene ambiguous. V was clipped by 4 bases and J by 5 bases, with 17 bases between them. The germline CDR1 and CDR2 sequences are SGHDN and FVKESK. The CDR3 spans 15 residues. CDR3: CASSPSGGWVTEAFF. Here the CDR3 DNA reads TGTGCCAGCAGCCCTTCGGGAGGCTGGGTGACTGAAGCTTTCTTT.

Ten or more counts support this clone. The chain carries TRBV7-9 and TRBJ2-7; D unresolved. Looked up from germline, CDR1 is SEHNR and CDR2 is FQNEAQ (reference sequence). Trimming took 4 bases from V and 3 from J, leaving 10 bases between them. The CDR3 loop spans 13 amino acids. CDR3: CASSSGRFYEQYV. The CDR3 nucleotides are TGTGCCAGCAGCTCCGGACGGTTCTACGAGCAGTACGTC.

This chain joins TRBV3-1 (or the pseudogene TRBV3-2) and TRBJ1-6, with 9 bases fitting TRBD1. CDR1 LGHDT and CDR2 YNNKEL come from the germline V gene (reference sequence). The CDR3 length is 15 residues. The V and J ends lost 5 bases and 5 bases, in that order; junction bases with no gene match: 4. The DNA of the CDR3 is TGTGCCAGCAGCGCCAGGACAGGGGATAATTCACCCCTCCACTTT. As protein: CASSARTGDNSPLHF.

V usage is TRBV6-5 and J usage is TRBJ1-5; D is undetermined. In germline, CDR1 is MNHEY, CDR2 SVGAGI. Trimming removed 7 bases from V and 2 bases from J, with 9 bases in between. This CDR3 contains 13 residues. The CDR3 loop reads CASTPKGNQPQHF. CDR3 coding DNA: TGTGCCAGCACCCCCAAAGGCAATCAGCCCCAGCATTTT.

The V call is TRBV20-1, the J call TRBJ1-3; TRBD1 aligns across 7 bases. Germline CDR1 reads DFQATT; CDR2 reads SNEGSKA (reference sequence). V was pared by 3 bases and J by 2 bases, with 4 bases of the junction left unmatched. The CDR3 is 14 amino acids. Here the CDR3 DNA reads TGCAGTGCTAGTCGACAGGGTGCTGGAAACACCATATATTTT. The encoded protein is CSASRQGAGNTIYF.

This chain connects TRBV5-1 to TRBJ1-5; D unclear. The length of the CDR3 is 16 residues. The V end was cut by 0 bases, the J end by 0 bases, with 10 bases between. CDR1 and CDR2 from the germline V gene are SGHRS and YFSETQ. In DNA form, the CDR3 reads TGCGCCAGCAGCTTGGCCGGGCCTTATAGCAATCAGCCCCAGCATTTT. Translated: CASSLAGPYSNQPQHF.

The chain combines TRBV3-1 (or the pseudogene TRBV3-2) with TRBJ1-1, with a weak D call TRBD1 (5 bases). CDR3 length: 13 amino acids. The germline CDR1 and CDR2 sequences are LGHDT and YNNKEL (reference sequence). V was pared by 2 bases and J by 8 bases, with 12 bases between. The CDR3 coding sequence is TGTGCCAGCAGCCAACAGGGAGTTGGGGAAGCTTTCTTT. Its translation: CASSQQGVGEAFF.

V gene TRBV19 combines with J gene TRBJ1-1; maybe TRBD1 (5 bases). The CDR3 is made up of 14 amino acids. V lost 3 bases to trimming and J lost 9 bases, with 17 bases between them. CDR1 and CDR2 from the germline V gene are LNHDA and SQIVND (reference sequence). In DNA form, the CDR3 reads TGTGCCAGTAGTATCACCGTCAGGGACCCACAAGCTTTCTTT. Protein: CASSITVRDPQAFF.